The 11 T cell receptor beta chains listed next were all sequenced from one sample in a study of Graves' ophthalmopathy and Graves' hyperthyroidism. The study amplified TCR beta CDR3 regions using RNA transcripts. HTBI primers served in a first-round RT-PCR, which a second-round multiplex PCR followed. TCRdb recomputed calls from the multiplex PCR reads with MiXCR, one row per CDR3 protein. The sample holds 600,000 to 950,000 distinct CDR3 sequences, roughly 40% seen once. Sequencing was done on a sample of peripheral blood. The receptors come from an adult man with Graves' ophthalmopathy.

The CDR3 loop is CSVGLNANQQYF. The CDR3 nucleotides are TGCAGCGTCGGACTTAATGCTAACCAGCAGTACTTC. This chain links TRBV29-1 with TRBJ2-7, with D possibly being TRBD2 (5 bases). The V gene's germline CDR1 is SQVTM and CDR2 ANQGSEA. This CDR3 is built from 12 residues. Trimming stripped 6 bases from V and 8 bases from J, with 17 bases between.

This clonotype was seen ten or more times. The chain couples TRBV29-1 to TRBJ2-7, with 11 bases identical to TRBD2. Trimming cost V 4 bases and J 1 base; bases outside gene matches: 6. The length of the CDR3 is 15 residues. Germline CDR1 is SQVTM and CDR2 is ANQGSEA. The CDR3 reads CSVGTSGFPSYEQYF. CDR3 bases: TGCAGCGTTGGGACTAGCGGGTTCCCGTCCTACGAGCAGTACTTC.

This clonotype was observed a handful of times. The chain uses TRBV7-9 and TRBJ2-6, with no clear D. Germline V gene lookup returns CDR1 SEHNR and CDR2 FQNEAQ (reference sequence). The CDR3 is made up of 15 amino acids. Trimming removed 7 bases from V and 0 bases from J, with 10 bases in between. The CDR3 loop reads CASKPLGSGANVLTF. The CDR3 DNA sequence: TGTGCCAGCAAACCCCTGGGCTCTGGGGCCAACGTCCTGACTTTC.

V usage is TRBV29-1 and J usage is TRBJ1-4, with D perhaps matching TRBD1 (6 bases). The CDR3 runs 14 residues. Germline V gene data show CDR1 as SQVTM and CDR2 as ANQGSEA. V was clipped by 7 bases and J by 0 bases, with 12 bases between them. The CDR3 loop reads CSETRQATNEKLFF. In DNA, the CDR3 is TGCAGCGAGACCCGACAGGCAACTAATGAAAAACTGTTTTTT. The variable domain in full, with the rest retrieved from reference TRBV29-1 and TRBJ1-4, is SAVISQKPSRDICQRGTSLTIQCQVDSQVTMMFWYRQQPGQSLTLIATANQGSEATYESGFVIDKFPISRPNLTFSTLTVSNMSPEDSSIYLCSETRQATNEKLFFGSGTQLSVL.

This clonotype has just a few counts. This chain connects TRBV7-9 to TRBJ2-2; D remains unclear. The V and J ends lost 5 bases and 5 bases respectively, with 12 bases between them. CDR3 size: 14 residues. Germline values: CDR1 SEHNR, CDR2 FQNEAQ (reference sequence). CDR3 in DNA: TGTGCCAGCAGCCGCTACACAAGTACCGGGGAGCTGTTTTTT. Translation gives CASSRYTSTGELFF.

This chain links TRBV7-9 with TRBJ1-6, with D uncertain. Germline CDR1 reads SEHNR; CDR2 reads FQNEAQ (reference sequence). Trimming stripped 5 bases from V and 10 bases from J, with 12 bases between. This CDR3 spans 13 amino acids. The CDR3 DNA is TGTGCCAGCAGCACCGGGCCTCGGTCACCCCTCCACTTT. Translated, it gives CASSTGPRSPLHF.

The V and J genes are TRBV29-1 and TRBJ1-2; 10 bases match TRBD1. The CDR3 sequence is 13 residues long. Trimming took 8 bases from V and 5 from J; bases not matched to a gene: 8. The germline gives CDR1 SQVTM, CDR2 ANQGSEA. The CDR3 DNA reads TGCAGCTTCGGACAGGGGGTCCGGTATGGCTACACCTTC. Translating gives CSFGQGVRYGYTF.

The V gene is TRBV10-3, the J gene TRBJ2-7; D may be TRBD1 (6 bases). Trimming removed 11 bases from V and 0 bases from J, with 14 bases in between. Germline V gene sequence: CDR1 ENHRY, CDR2 SYGVKD. This CDR3 region has 13 residues. The CDR3 is CAVDGTSSYEQYF. CDR3 nucleotides: TGTGCCGTGGACGGGACAAGCTCCTACGAGCAGTACTTC.

The J gene is TRBJ1-2, the V gene TRBV2, with TRBD1 as a possible D gene (5 bases). This CDR3 spans 16 amino acids. V lost 6 bases to trimming and J lost 4 bases, with 21 bases between them. From germline, CDR1 is SNHLY and CDR2 FYNNEI. The CDR3 region has the DNA TGTGCCAGCAGAGGGACTAGCGGGGCGCTCCCCTATGGCTACACCTTC. This sequence encodes CASRGTSGALPYGYTF.

This clonotype showed up many times. The germline gene is not matched at one end of the junction; a read error may be the cause. The chain carries TRBV7-9 and TRBJ1-4; TRBD1 might be the D (5 bases). This CDR3 contains 14 residues. Germline assignment: CDR1 SEHNR and CDR2 FQNEAQ (reference sequence). The CDR3 DNA reads TGCGCCAGCAGCTTGGGACTTCAGAATGAAAAACTGTTTTTT. It codes for CASSLGLQNEKLFF.

The chain is built from TRBV20-1 and TRBJ2-2; perhaps TRBD2 as D (7 bases). The CDR3 has 14 residues. Germline V gene data show CDR1 as DFQATT and CDR2 as SNEGSKA (reference sequence). V lost 5 bases and J 5 bases, leaving 15 bases between the germline ends. For the CDR3, the DNA is TGCAGTGCTGAGCCGGGGGGCCGAACCGGGGAGCTGTTTTTT. Its translation: CSAEPGGRTGELFF.